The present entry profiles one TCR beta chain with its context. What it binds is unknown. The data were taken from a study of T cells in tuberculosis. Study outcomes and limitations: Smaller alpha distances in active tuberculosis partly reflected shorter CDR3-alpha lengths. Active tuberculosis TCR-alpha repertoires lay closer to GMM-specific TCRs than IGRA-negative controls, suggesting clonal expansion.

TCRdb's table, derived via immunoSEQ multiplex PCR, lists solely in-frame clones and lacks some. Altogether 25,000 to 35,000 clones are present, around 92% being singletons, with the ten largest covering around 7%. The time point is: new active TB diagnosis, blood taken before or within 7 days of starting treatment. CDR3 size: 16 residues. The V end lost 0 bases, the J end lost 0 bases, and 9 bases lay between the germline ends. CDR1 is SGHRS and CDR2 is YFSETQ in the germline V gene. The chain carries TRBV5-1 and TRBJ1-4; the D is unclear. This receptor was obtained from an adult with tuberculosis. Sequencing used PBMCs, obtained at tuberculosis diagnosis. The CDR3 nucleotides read TGCGCCAGCAGCTTGGGTCCGTTAACAACTAATGAAAAACTGTTTTTT. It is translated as CASSLGPLTTNEKLFF.